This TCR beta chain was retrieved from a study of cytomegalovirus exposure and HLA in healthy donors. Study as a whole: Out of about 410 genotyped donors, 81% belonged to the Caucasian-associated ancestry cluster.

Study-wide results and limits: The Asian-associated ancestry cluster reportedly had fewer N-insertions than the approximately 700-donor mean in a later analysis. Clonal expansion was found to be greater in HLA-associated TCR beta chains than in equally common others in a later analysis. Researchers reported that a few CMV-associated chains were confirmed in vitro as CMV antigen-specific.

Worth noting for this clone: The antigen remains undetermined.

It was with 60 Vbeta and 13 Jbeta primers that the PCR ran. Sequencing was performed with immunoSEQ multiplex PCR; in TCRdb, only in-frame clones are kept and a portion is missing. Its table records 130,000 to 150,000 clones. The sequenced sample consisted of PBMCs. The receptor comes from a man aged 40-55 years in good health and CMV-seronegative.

The DNA for the CDR3 is TGTGCCAGCAGTGAGAGGAGTGAAGCTTTCTTT. Its translation: CASSERSEAFF. The J gene is TRBJ1-1, the V gene TRBV6-4; D is ambiguous. Trimming took off 3 bases at V and 7 bases at J, with 6 bases between the two ends. The germline gives CDR1 MRHNA, CDR2 SNTAGT. The CDR3 length is 11 residues.